The sequence of this T cell receptor beta chain was determined in a study of spatial heterogeneity in lung cancer. Across the study: Mean representation of each unique TCR and UMI combination in the raw reads exceeded nine occurrences.

All TCR cDNA molecules were individually tagged with a unique molecular identifier. In TCRdb, the 5' RACE reads were re-called with MiXCR into one record per CDR3 protein. The repertoire has approximately 1,900 distinct CDR3 sequences, roughly 19% of them found once; the top ten carry roughly 40%. V was pared by 8 bases and J by 2 bases, with 2 bases between. CDR1 is MNHEY, CDR2 SMNVEV, per germline (reference sequence). The CDR3 loop spans 10 amino acids. General study results and limits: The study found ubiquitous expanded tumor TCRs in blood more at resection than follow-up.

As to time point: sample taken at primary tumor resection. TCRs were sequenced from unsorted whole RNA of tumor, nontumor lung or PBMC. The donor population consisted of under 75 patients with untreated, early-stage non-small cell lung cancer. On this clonotype: Its antigen is not identified.

The V and J genes are TRBV27 and TRBJ2-3; no firm D call. The sequencing used PBMCs, collected at surgery. This clonotype was obtained from a male donor with early-stage non-small cell lung cancer. The CDR3 here is CASPTDTQYF. Written as DNA, the CDR3 is TGTGCCAGCCCCACAGATACGCAGTATTTT.